One and the same sample provided the 9 T cell receptor beta chains below, sequenced in a study of blood T cell repertoires in COVID-19. Profiling relied on immunoSEQ multiplex PCR, and the TCRdb table lists in-frame clones only, not all of them. The data show 95,000 to 100,000 clones, about 85% seen once. Sequenced input: peripheral blood. The receptors were gathered from an older woman with active or convalescent COVID-19.

This rearrangement joins TRBV5-1 to TRBJ2-5; maybe TRBD2 (5 bases). The length of the CDR3 is 13 residues. With 8 bases removed from V and 4 bases from J, the gap between germline ends came to 15 bases. Germline values: CDR1 SGHRS, CDR2 YFSETQ. The CDR3 bases are TGCGCCAGTACCTACGGGGTAGGAGAGACCCAGTACTTC. It encodes CASTYGVGETQYF.

The V and J genes are TRBV18 and TRBJ2-6, with TRBD1 matching over 7 bases. The germline V gene has CDR1 KGHSH and CDR2 LQKENI. Germline trimming cut 2 bases from V and 2 bases from J; bases unmatched to any gene: 3. This CDR3 contains 16 residues. This CDR3 reads CASSPRDRAGANVLTF. In nucleotides, the CDR3 is TGTGCCAGCTCACCAAGAGACAGGGCTGGGGCCAACGTCCTGACTTTC.

The rearrangement joins TRBV5-6 to TRBJ2-3; D is perhaps TRBD1 (6 bases). The CDR3 loop spans 14 amino acids. The germline gives CDR1 SGHDT, CDR2 YYEEEE. Deletions cut 4 bases from V and 1 base from J, with 10 bases between. CDR3 DNA: TGTGCCAGCAGCATGGACAGCCGCACAGATACGCAGTATTTT. It codes for CASSMDSRTDTQYF. The full variable domain, in which reference TRBV5-6 and TRBJ2-3 provide the parts outside the CDR3, is DAGVTQSPTHLIKTRGQQVTLRCSPKSGHDTVSWYQQALGQGPQFIFQYYEEEERQRGNFPDRFSGHQFPNYSSELNVNALLLGDSALYLCASSMDSRTDTQYFGPGTRLTVL.

The CDR3 loop reads CASSIRQGAFVSKNIQYF. Written as DNA, the CDR3 is TGTGCCAGTAGTATACGACAGGGGGCCTTTGTCTCCAAAAACATTCAGTACTTC. V usage is TRBV19 and J usage is TRBJ2-4; TRBD1 matches 10 bases. The ends lost 2 bases at V and 2 bases at J; junction bases unmatched: 9. Looked up from germline, CDR1 is LNHDA and CDR2 is SQIVND (reference sequence). This CDR3 region has 18 residues.

V is TRBV9 and J is TRBJ2-5, with TRBD2 matching over 7 bases. The CDR3 consists of 14 residues. Losses at the gene ends were 4 bases for V and 5 bases for J; bases not matched to a gene: 8. Germline CDR1 is SGDLS and CDR2 is YYNGEE. CDR3 sequence: CASSSGRPWETQYF. The CDR3 DNA reads TGTGCCAGCAGCTCCGGGAGGCCGTGGGAGACCCAGTACTTC. Based on the CDR3 plus reference TRBV9 and TRBJ2-5, the full variable domain is DSGVTQTPKHLITATGQRVTLRCSPRSGDLSVYWYQQSLDQGLQFLIQYYNGEERAKGNILERFSAQQFPDLHSELNLSSLELGDSALYFCASSSGRPWETQYFGPGTRLLVL.

The chain recombines TRBV30 with TRBJ1-3, with TRBD1 matching 7 bases. Germline V gives CDR1 GTSNPN, CDR2 SVGIG (reference sequence). The CDR3 is made up of 14 amino acids. V trimming: 4 bases; J trimming: 7 bases; junction bases outside the gene matches: 10. The CDR3 bases are TGTGCCTGGACCCAGGGGGACCGGGTGAACACCATATATTTT. Protein sequence: CAWTQGDRVNTIYF.

This chain uses TRBV5-4 with TRBJ2-5; D perhaps matches TRBD2 (5 bases). Germline V gives CDR1 SGHNT, CDR2 YYREEE (reference sequence). The V end lost 0 bases, the J end lost 3 bases, and 12 bases lay between the germline ends. CDR3 length: 15 residues. CDR3 protein: CASSLDGNPKETQYF. CDR3 sequence (DNA): TGTGCCAGCAGCTTGGACGGGAACCCCAAAGAGACCCAGTACTTC. The complete variable domain, with remaining parts taken from reference TRBV5-4 and TRBJ2-5, reads ETGVTQSPTHLIKTRGQQVTLRCSSQSGHNTVSWYQQALGQGPQFIFQYYREEENGRGNFPPRFSGLQFPNYSSELNVNALELDDSALYLCASSLDGNPKETQYFGPGTRLLVL.

Only one count was recorded for this clone. The genes are TRBV6-1 and TRBJ1-5; no clear D gene. Deletions cut 2 bases from V and 4 bases from J, with 6 bases between. This CDR3 spans 13 amino acids. Germline lookup yields CDR1 MNHNS and CDR2 SASEGT. The CDR3 sequence is CASSESYNQPQHF. CDR3 DNA sequence: TGTGCCAGCAGTGAATCGTATAATCAGCCCCAGCATTTT.

This chain connects TRBV2 to TRBJ1-6; 8 nucleotides line up with TRBD1. The CDR3 loop spans 14 amino acids. V lost 6 bases and J lost 11; bases outside the gene matches: 9. Germline CDR1 SNHLY, CDR2 FYNNEI. In DNA form, the CDR3 reads TGTGCCAGCAGAGACAGGGGTAAATCGGCACCCCTCCACTTT. It translates to CASRDRGKSAPLHF. Full variable domain (rest looked up from reference TRBV2 and TRBJ1-6): EPEVTQTPSHQVTQMGQEVILRCVPISNHLYFYWYRQILGQKVEFLVSFYNNEISEKSEIFDDQFSVERPDGSNFTLKIRSTKLEDSAMYFCASRDRGKSAPLHFGNGTRLTVT.